One sample yielded the 27 T cell receptor beta chains listed below, sequenced in a study of T cell responses to AZD1222 COVID-19 vaccine. The data were produced by immunoSEQ multiplex PCR, yet TCRdb's version contains in-frame clones alone and is incomplete. This sample carries approximately 150,000 clones, around 91% of them seen once, and the ten largest clones take about 5.9%. The specimen comprised peripheral blood, sampled 28 days after the second AZD1222 dose. The receptors were sampled from an adult who received the AZD1222 COVID-19 vaccine.

This chain uses TRBV7-2 with TRBJ1-1, with D hard to call. This CDR3 has 14 amino acids. Between the trimmed V and J ends, which lost 4 bases and 0 bases, there was a span of 9 bases. Germline CDR1 reads SGHTA; CDR2 reads FQGNSA. The CDR3, as DNA: TGTGCCAGCAGCTCCAATCAACTGAACACTGAAGCTTTCTTT. The encoded protein is CASSSNQLNTEAFF.

V gene TRBV5-4 combines with J gene TRBJ1-1; 8 bases agree with TRBD1. This CDR3 contains 14 residues. Germline CDR1 is SGHNT and CDR2 is YYREEE (reference sequence). V shed 0 bases and J 4 bases; nucleotides not matched to a gene: 2. CDR3 protein: CASSLGQGTTEAFF. The CDR3 region has the DNA TGTGCCAGCAGCTTGGGACAGGGGACCACTGAAGCTTTCTTT.

The CDR3 region is CASRIDKNTEAFF. The CDR3 DNA is TGTGCCAGCAGGATTGATAAGAACACTGAAGCTTTCTTT. The rearrangement joins TRBV6-5 to TRBJ1-1; the D is unclear. Trimming took 6 bases from V and 1 from J, leaving 9 bases between them. The CDR3 runs 13 residues. In germline, CDR1 is MNHEY, CDR2 SVGAGI.

The chain links TRBV4-2 to TRBJ2-2, with 8 nucleotides matching TRBD1. With V trimmed by 0 bases and J by 5 bases, 8 bases remained unmatched. This CDR3 contains 17 residues. Germline V gene lookup returns CDR1 LGHNA and CDR2 YNFKEQ. The CDR3 bases are TGTGCCAGCAGCCAAGAACTCAGGGGGCCACGGACCGGGGAGCTGTTTTTT. It is translated as CASSQELRGPRTGELFF.

The chain is built from TRBV6-1 and TRBJ2-7, with D unclear. V was trimmed by 1 base and J by 5 bases, leaving 12 bases between them. Germline V gene sequence: CDR1 MNHNS, CDR2 SASEGT. The CDR3 is made up of 14 amino acids. This CDR3 is CASSEVSGFNEQYF. For the CDR3, the DNA is TGTGCCAGCAGTGAAGTATCCGGGTTTAACGAGCAGTACTTC.

The chain combines TRBV5-8 with TRBJ2-5; 12 bases fit TRBD1. The CDR3 totals 16 residues. CDR1 SGHTS and CDR2 YDEGEE come from the germline V gene. Trimming cost V 3 bases and J 4 bases; bases outside gene matches: 7. As DNA, the CDR3 is TGTGCCAGCAGCTCCCCGGGACAGGGGGCCCGAGAGACCCAGTACTTC. It codes for CASSSPGQGARETQYF.

V is TRBV7-9 and J is TRBJ1-1; 9 positions match TRBD1. The CDR3 consists of 12 residues. V lost 7 bases to trimming and J lost 6 bases; unmatched junction nucleotides: 3. Germline loops: CDR1 SEHNR, CDR2 FQNEAQ (reference sequence). The CDR3 sequence is CASNRGQAEAFF. The CDR3 region has the DNA TGTGCCAGCAACAGGGGGCAGGCTGAAGCTTTCTTT.

The chain has TRBV6-5 and TRBJ1-2; weak D call: TRBD1 (5 bases). CDR1 and CDR2 from the germline V gene are MNHEY and SVGAGI. This CDR3 is 12 amino acids long. Trimming pared 9 bases from V and 3 bases from J, leaving 11 bases between. DNA for the CDR3: TGTGCCAGTTCTCAAGGGGACTATGGCTACACCTTC. Protein sequence: CASSQGDYGYTF.

The J gene is TRBJ1-6, the V gene TRBV28; TRBD1 might be the D (5 bases). V shed 6 bases and J shed 0 bases, with 9 bases lying between them. CDR3 size: 15 residues. In germline, CDR1 is MDHEN, CDR2 SYDVKM. In DNA form, the CDR3 reads TGTGCCAGCAGAAAGGGGTTCTCCTATAATTCACCCCTCCACTTT. Residues: CASRKGFSYNSPLHF. The whole variable domain, filled in from reference TRBV28 and TRBJ1-6, reads DVKVTQSSRYLVKRTGEKVFLECVQDMDHENMFWYRQDPGLGLRLIYFSYDVKMKEKGDIPEGYSVSREKKERFSLILESASTNQTSMYLCASRKGFSYNSPLHFGNGTRLTVT.

The gene calls are TRBV28 and TRBJ2-3; D gene ambiguous. Per the germline V gene, CDR1 is MDHEN and CDR2 is SYDVKM. Trimming pared 6 bases from V and 3 bases from J, leaving 7 bases between. The CDR3 length is 12 residues. CDR3 region: CASRHFTDTQYF. CDR3 sequence (DNA): TGTGCCAGCAGACACTTTACAGATACGCAGTATTTT.

This chain connects TRBV7-2 to TRBJ1-3; 7 bases are shared with TRBD1. This CDR3 contains 15 residues. CDR1 is SGHTA and CDR2 is FQGNSA in the germline V gene. The J segment lost 4 bases and the V segment lost 5 bases, leaving 8 bases of the junction unmatched. CDR3 amino acids: CASSTRGQVGNTIYF. For the CDR3, the DNA is TGTGCCAGCAGCACCAGAGGACAGGTCGGAAACACCATATATTTT.

This clone was detected only a few times. CDR3: CASSWGSYQPQHF. CDR3 sequence (DNA): TGTGCCAGCAGTTGGGGGAGTTATCAGCCCCAGCATTTT. The gene calls are TRBV6-5 and TRBJ1-5, with a tentative D call TRBD1 (5 bases). This CDR3 is built from 13 residues. Germline assignment: CDR1 MNHEY and CDR2 SVGAGI. V was clipped by 4 bases and J by 5 bases, with 9 bases between them.

In its sample, this clone was seen a few times. The V and J genes are TRBV28 and TRBJ2-7, with 8 bases lining up with TRBD1. The CDR3 consists of 13 residues. Germline-derived CDR1 and CDR2 are MDHEN and SYDVKM. The V and J ends lost 10 bases and 7 bases, in that order; junction bases with no gene match: 12. CDR3 DNA sequence: TGTGCCACCCAGGGGGCCCCCTCCTTGGAGCAGTACTTC. Translation: CATQGAPSLEQYF.

The rearrangement uses TRBV12-3 or TRBV12-4 and TRBJ2-7, with D tentatively TRBD1 or TRBD2 (5 bases each). This CDR3 is 13 amino acids long. Trimming shortened V by 3 bases and J by 3 bases, and 9 bases separated the two germline ends. Here the CDR3 reads CASSFRDGYEQYF. For the CDR3, the DNA is TGTGCCAGCAGTTTCCGGGACGGCTACGAGCAGTACTTC.

J is TRBJ2-1 and V is TRBV11-2; 7 bases map to TRBD1. Trimming removed 8 bases from V and 12 bases from J; junction bases left unmatched: 19. CDR1 is SGHAT, CDR2 FQNNGV, per germline. The CDR3 is 15 residues long. The DNA of the CDR3 is TGTGCCAGCGGCGAAGTACAGGGGCGTCGGGTAGGGCAGTTCTTC. Its translation: CASGEVQGRRVGQFF.

The chain has TRBV30 and TRBJ2-1, with TRBD2 matching 9 bases. Per the germline V gene, CDR1 is GTSNPN and CDR2 is SVGIG (reference sequence). The CDR3 consists of 15 residues. V lost 3 bases and J lost 10; bases outside the gene matches: 13. CDR3 region: CAWSPAGLASLEQFF. The CDR3 DNA reads as TGTGCCTGGAGCCCCGCGGGACTAGCCTCGCTCGAGCAGTTCTTC.

The rearrangement links TRBV19 to TRBJ1-5, with TRBD1 matching 10 bases. CDR3 length: 12 residues. Germline CDR1 LNHDA, CDR2 SQIVND (reference sequence). The V and J ends lost 9 bases and 7 bases, in that order; junction bases with no gene match: 3. The CDR3 region has the DNA TGTGCCAGGGACAGGGGGGACCAGCCCCAGCATTTT. This translates into CARDRGDQPQHF.

This clone was detected only once. This chain links TRBV14 with TRBJ2-2, with D perhaps matching TRBD2 (6 bases). Between the trimmed V and J ends, which lost 4 bases and 6 bases, there was a span of 15 bases. CDR1 is SGHDN, CDR2 FVKESK, per germline. This CDR3 is 15 amino acids long. CDR3 DNA sequence: TGTGCCAGCAGCCCGGGACTCCCGAGGGCCGGGGAGCTGTTTTTT. It translates to CASSPGLPRAGELFF.

The gene calls are TRBV5-4 and TRBJ1-1, with 7 bases matching TRBD1. The V and J ends lost 4 bases and 3 bases, in that order; junction bases with no gene match: 6. Per the germline V gene, CDR1 is SGHNT and CDR2 is YYREEE (reference sequence). The CDR3 has 14 amino acids. CDR3: CASSLYDRDTEAFF. The CDR3 nucleotides are TGTGCCAGCAGCCTATACGACAGGGACACTGAAGCTTTCTTT.

This chain joins TRBV6-1 and TRBJ1-2; TRBD1 matches 7 bases. V gave up 2 bases and J gave up 5 bases; unmatched junction bases: 2. Per the germline V gene, CDR1 is MNHNS and CDR2 is SASEGT. The CDR3 has 13 residues. CDR3 sequence reads: CASSETGVYGYTF. The CDR3 DNA follows: TGTGCCAGCAGTGAAACAGGGGTGTATGGCTACACCTTC.

The V and J genes are TRBV5-1 and TRBJ2-1; D remains ambiguous. Trimming took off 0 bases at V and 7 bases at J, with 17 bases between the two ends. The CDR3 consists of 16 residues. Germline CDR1 reads SGHRS; CDR2 reads YFSETQ. The CDR3 nucleotides read TGCGCCAGCAGCTTGGGGGCGGACCCCACGCGGAATGAGCAGTTCTTC. Translating gives CASSLGADPTRNEQFF.

V is TRBV19 and J is TRBJ1-2; no clear D gene. The CDR3 has 12 residues. Trimming left V 7 bases short and J 4 bases short, with 10 bases between. From germline, CDR1 is LNHDA and CDR2 SQIVND (reference sequence). CDR3 sequence (DNA): TGTGCCAGTATGACGGCAGTCTATGGCTACACCTTC. This codes for CASMTAVYGYTF. The full variable domain, in which reference TRBV19 and TRBJ1-2 provide the parts outside the CDR3, is DGGITQSPKYLFRKEGQNVTLSCEQNLNHDAMYWYRQDPGQGLRLIYYSQIVNDFQKGDIAEGYSVSREKKESFPLTVTSAQKNPTAFYLCASMTAVYGYTFGSGTRLTVV.

The chain carries TRBV27 and TRBJ2-5; TRBD1 aligns across 9 bases. The CDR3 runs 18 residues. V gave up 2 bases and J gave up 1 base; unmatched junction bases: 11. Germline values: CDR1 MNHEY, CDR2 SMNVEV (reference sequence). CDR3 protein: CASSLRGFGTGIQETQYF. The CDR3 region has the DNA TGTGCCAGCAGTTTACGGGGGTTCGGGACAGGGATCCAAGAGACCCAGTACTTC.

This sequence joins TRBV5-1 and TRBJ2-7; weak D call: TRBD1 (6 bases). The CDR3 has 14 amino acids. Per the germline V gene, CDR1 is SGHRS and CDR2 is YFSETQ. The V end was cut by 4 bases, the J end by 0 bases, with 11 bases between. CDR3 DNA sequence: TGCGCCAGCAGCCCACAGGGTAGCTCCTACGAGCAGTACTTC. This codes for CASSPQGSSYEQYF. Together with reference TRBV5-1 and TRBJ2-7, the CDR3 gives the full variable domain: KAGVTQTPRYLIKTRGQQVTLSCSPISGHRSVSWYQQTPGQGLQFLFEYFSETQRNKGNFPGRFSGRQFSNSRSEMNVSTLELGDSALYLCASSPQGSSYEQYFGPGTRLTVT.

The chain uses TRBV3-1 (or the pseudogene TRBV3-2) and TRBJ2-7; D gene uncertain. The CDR3 extends over 15 amino acids. Germline loops: CDR1 LGHDT, CDR2 YNNKEL (reference sequence). The V end lost 0 bases, the J end lost 0 bases, and 9 bases lay between the germline ends. The CDR3 nucleotides are TGTGCCAGCAGCCAAGAACAAGGAATCTCCTACGAGCAGTACTTC. Residues: CASSQEQGISYEQYF.

The V gene is TRBV7-2, the J gene TRBJ1-2; 9 bases fit TRBD1. The ends lost 3 bases at V and 3 bases at J; junction bases unmatched: 2. Germline V gives CDR1 SGHTA, CDR2 FQGNSA. The CDR3 totals 14 residues. The CDR3 loop is CASSLDRGYYGYTF. In DNA form, the CDR3 reads TGTGCCAGCAGCTTGGACAGGGGTTACTATGGCTACACCTTC.

In DNA, the CDR3 is TGCGCCAGCAGCTTGAATCCAGGTACGGGCGAGCAGTACTTC. It specifies CASSLNPGTGEQYF. V and J are TRBV5-1 and TRBJ2-7; D not certain. This CDR3 comprises 14 residues. Deletions cut 1 base from V and 6 bases from J, with 14 bases between. CDR1 and CDR2 from the germline V gene are SGHRS and YFSETQ.